Listed here are 12 T cell receptor beta chains from one sample, sequenced in a study of cytomegalovirus exposure and HLA in healthy donors. Sequenced by immunoSEQ multiplex PCR; TCRdb stores in-frame clones only, minus some. Of some 83,000 clones in the sample, 94% were seen once. Sequenced: PBMCs. Receptor source: a woman younger than 30 in good health and CMV-seropositive.

The rearrangement links TRBV7-9 to TRBJ2-1; 13 bases map to TRBD2. This CDR3 has 18 amino acids. Per germline, CDR1 SEHNR and CDR2 FQNEAQ (reference sequence). V lost 5 bases to trimming and J lost 3 bases; unmatched junction nucleotides: 10. The CDR3, as DNA: TGTGCCAGCAGCCTCCCGCCTAGACTAGCGGGAGGCTACAATGAGCAGTTCTTC. This codes for CASSLPPRLAGGYNEQFF. Combining the CDR3 with reference TRBV7-9 and TRBJ2-1 gives the whole variable domain DTGVSQNPRHKITKRGQNVTFRCDPISEHNRLYWYRQTLGQGPEFLTYFQNEAQLEKSRLLSDRFSAERPKGSFSTLEIQRTEQGDSAMYLCASSLPPRLAGGYNEQFFGPGTRLTVL.

In its sample, this clone was seen once. The chain carries TRBV13 and TRBJ2-3; the D gene is possibly TRBD1 (6 bases). The germline gives CDR1 PRHDT, CDR2 FYEKMQ (reference sequence). This CDR3 contains 12 residues. Trimming shortened V by 5 bases and J by 4 bases, and 7 bases separated the two germline ends. In nucleotides, the CDR3 is TGTGCCAGCAGCACAGGGTCAGATACGCAGTATTTT. Its translation: CASSTGSDTQYF.

The chain joins TRBV21-1 to TRBJ1-1; the listed D gene, TRBD1, was not tested against the DNA. TRBV21-1 is a recognized pseudogene. CDR3 size: 13 residues. CDR3 region: CASPRRVNTEAFF. The CDR3 DNA follows: TGTGCCAGCCCCAGGCGAGTGAACACTGAAGCTTTCTTT.

This rearrangement joins TRBV9 to TRBJ2-7, with 11 bases aligning to TRBD1. The length of the CDR3 is 15 residues. The germline CDR1 and CDR2 sequences are SGDLS and YYNGEE. Trimming removed 4 bases from V and 0 bases from J; junction bases left unmatched: 3. CDR3 amino acids: CASSRGQGDSYEQYF. The DNA for the CDR3 is TGTGCCAGCAGCCGGGGACAGGGGGACTCCTACGAGCAGTACTTC.

This clone is a singleton in its sample. CDR3 sequence reads: CASSLSLGQHSPLHF. Here the CDR3 DNA reads TGTGCCAGCAGCCTCTCACTCGGACAGCATTCACCCCTCCACTTT. The rearrangement links TRBV5-4 to TRBJ1-6, with D possibly being TRBD1 (6 bases). The CDR3 length is 15 residues. In germline, CDR1 is SGHNT, CDR2 YYREEE (reference sequence). V was pared by 4 bases and J by 8 bases, with 16 bases between. Using reference TRBV5-4 and TRBJ1-6 for the parts outside the CDR3, the full variable domain is ETGVTQSPTHLIKTRGQQVTLRCSSQSGHNTVSWYQQALGQGPQFIFQYYREEENGRGNFPPRFSGLQFPNYSSELNVNALELDDSALYLCASSLSLGQHSPLHFGNGTRLTVT.

The V and J genes are TRBV11-3 and TRBJ2-3; weak D call: TRBD1 (5 bases). The length of the CDR3 is 14 residues. Looked up from germline, CDR1 is SGHNT and CDR2 is YENEEA. V lost 3 bases and J lost 2, with 9 bases in between. The CDR3 is CASSFGASTDTQYF. The CDR3 DNA reads as TGTGCCAGCAGCTTTGGGGCGTCCACAGATACGCAGTATTTT.

This chain links TRBV6-4 with TRBJ2-2; D not certain. The V end lost 4 bases, the J end lost 3 bases, and 9 bases lay between the germline ends. Germline-derived CDR1 and CDR2 are MRHNA and SNTAGT. The CDR3 is 14 amino acids. CDR3 amino acids: CASSAAVDTGELFF. The CDR3 DNA reads as TGTGCCAGCAGTGCGGCGGTAGACACCGGGGAGCTGTTTTTT.

The genes are TRBV15 and TRBJ2-7, with TRBD2 matching over 8 bases. The V and J ends lost 3 bases and 4 bases, in that order; junction bases with no gene match: 11. The CDR3 is 16 amino acids. Germline CDR1 reads LNHNV; CDR2 reads YYDKDF (reference sequence). The CDR3, as DNA: TGTGCCACCAGCAGGGGAAGCGGGAGTGGGACTTACGAGCAGTACTTC. Its protein product is CATSRGSGSGTYEQYF. The full variable domain, completed using reference TRBV15 and TRBJ2-7, is DAMVIQNPRYQVTQFGKPVTLSCSQTLNHNVMYWYQQKSSQAPKLLFHYYDKDFNNEADTPDNFQSRRPNTSFCFLDIRSPGLGDTAMYLCATSRGSGSGTYEQYFGPGTRLTVT.

The gene calls are TRBV27 and TRBJ2-7, with 7 nucleotides matching TRBD1. The CDR3 covers 16 residues. V shed 10 bases and J 3 bases; nucleotides not matched to a gene: 18. Germline loops: CDR1 MNHEY, CDR2 SMNVEV (reference sequence). CDR3 DNA sequence: TGTGCCATAGCTTCGGACCAGGGGGTGGATAACTACGAGCAGTACTTC. Translated: CAIASDQGVDNYEQYF.

This chain connects TRBV5-4 to TRBJ2-5, with 11 bases fitting TRBD2. The germline CDR1 and CDR2 sequences are SGHNT and YYREEE (reference sequence). The junction had 9 bases not matched to a gene; V was cut back by 4 bases and J by 4 bases. The CDR3 is 16 amino acids. The CDR3 nucleotides are TGTGCCAGCAGCCCGTGGCTAGCGGGAGGCTTAGAGACCCAGTACTTC. Translated, it gives CASSPWLAGGLETQYF.

This chain connects TRBV5-8 to TRBJ1-1, with TRBD1 matching 10 bases. V trimming: 7 bases; J trimming: 1 base; junction bases outside the gene matches: 1. This CDR3 spans 13 amino acids. Germline V gene data show CDR1 as SGHTS and CDR2 as YDEGEE. Here the CDR3 reads CASRDRGNTEAFF. For the CDR3, the DNA is TGTGCCAGCCGGGACAGGGGGAACACTGAAGCTTTCTTT.

The V and J genes are TRBV2 and TRBJ2-7; 8 nucleotides match TRBD2. Germline trimming cut 6 bases from V and 4 bases from J; bases unmatched to any gene: 11. Looked up from germline, CDR1 is SNHLY and CDR2 is FYNNEI. The CDR3 covers 15 residues. The CDR3 nucleotides are TGTGCCAGCAGGGGACTCGGGACTAGATTTTACGAGCAGTACTTC. It specifies CASRGLGTRFYEQYF.